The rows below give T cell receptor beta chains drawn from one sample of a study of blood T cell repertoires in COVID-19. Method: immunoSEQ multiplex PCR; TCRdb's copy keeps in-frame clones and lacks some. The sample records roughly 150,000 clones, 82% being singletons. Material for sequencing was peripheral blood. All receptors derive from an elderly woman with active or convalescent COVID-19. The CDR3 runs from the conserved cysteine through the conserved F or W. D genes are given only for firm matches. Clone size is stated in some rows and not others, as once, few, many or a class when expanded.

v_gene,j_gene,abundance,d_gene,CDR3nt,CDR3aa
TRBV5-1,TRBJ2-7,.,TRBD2,TGCGCCAGCAGCTTGAGGCCTAGCGGGGGGACCTACGAGCAGTACTTC,CASSLRPSGGTYEQYF
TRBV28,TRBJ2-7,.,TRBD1,TGTGCCAGCAGTTTATCACCGGGACAGGGCTACGAGCAGTACTTC,CASSLSPGQGYEQYF
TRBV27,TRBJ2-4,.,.,TGTGCCAGCAGTCCCAACAGGGAAAACATTCAGTACTTC,CASSPNRENIQYF
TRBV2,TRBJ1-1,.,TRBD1,TGTGCCAGCAGCCGCGACAGGGGCGGGACTGAAGCTTTCTTT,CASSRDRGGTEAFF
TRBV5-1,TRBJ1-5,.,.,TGCGCCAGCAGCCCGCGGGGCGGTCAGCCCCAGCATTTT,CASSPRGGQPQHF
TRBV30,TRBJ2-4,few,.,TGTGCCTGGAGTGGACTAGTCGACATTCAGTACTTC,CAWSGLVDIQYF
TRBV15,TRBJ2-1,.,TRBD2,TGTGCCACCAGCAGAGGATCTAGCGGGAGGAATGAGCAGTTCTTC,CATSRGSSGRNEQFF
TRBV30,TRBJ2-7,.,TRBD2,TGTGCCTGGAGGGGACTAGCAGGCTACGAGCAGTACTTC,CAWRGLAGYEQYF
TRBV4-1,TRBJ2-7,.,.,TGCGCCAGCAGCCAAGAGAGGGCCAGCCGCGAGCAGTACTTC,CASSQERASREQYF
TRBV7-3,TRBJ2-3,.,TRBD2,TGTGCCAGCCGAGGGCGGGAGGCAGATACGCAGTATTTT,CASRGREADTQYF
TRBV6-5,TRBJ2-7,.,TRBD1,TGTGCCAGCAGAGGGACAGGGGAATACGAGCAGTACTTC,CASRGTGEYEQYF
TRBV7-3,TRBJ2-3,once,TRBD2,TGTGCCAGCACTTCGGGGACGGGAGGGACCACAGATACGCAGTATTTT,CASTSGTGGTTDTQYF
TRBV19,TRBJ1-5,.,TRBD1,TGTGCCAGTAGTGAGGGGACAGGGGGACAGCCCCAGCATTTT,CASSEGTGGQPQHF
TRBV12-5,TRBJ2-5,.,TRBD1,TGTGCTAGTGGTAAACGAGGGACAGGGGGCTTTGAGACCCAGTACTTC,CASGKRGTGGFETQYF
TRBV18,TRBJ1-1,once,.,TGTGCCAGCTCACCGACTACAGGGAAAGTGAACACTGAAGCTTTCTTT,CASSPTTGKVNTEAFF
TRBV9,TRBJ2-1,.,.,TGTGCCAGCAGCGTAGCGACAGGAGCCTACAATGAGCAGTTCTTC,CASSVATGAYNEQFF
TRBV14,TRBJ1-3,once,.,TGTGCCAGCAGCCAAGTCAGGGTATCTGGAAACACCATATATTTT,CASSQVRVSGNTIYF
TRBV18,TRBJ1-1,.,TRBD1,TGTGCCAGCTTACTAGACTCGACAGGGATGGGCACTGAAGCTTTCTTT,CASLLDSTGMGTEAFF
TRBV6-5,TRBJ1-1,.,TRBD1,TGTGCCAGCAGTTACTCGAAATGGACAGGGGGCACTGAAGCTTTCTTT,CASSYSKWTGGTEAFF
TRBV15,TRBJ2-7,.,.,TGTGCCACCAGCAGAGTTTCAGATCGGGGTCCCGGATACGAGCAGTACTTC,CATSRVSDRGPGYEQYF
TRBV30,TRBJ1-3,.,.,TGTGCCTGGAGGGGCCAGGGGAGCTACTCTGGAAACACCATATATTTT,CAWRGQGSYSGNTIYF
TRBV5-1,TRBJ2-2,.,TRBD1,TGCGCCAGCCGGGACAGGGGTTTCACCGGGGAGCTGTTTTTT,CASRDRGFTGELFF
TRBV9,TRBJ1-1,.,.,TGTGCCAGCAGCGTAGACACCGAGACAAGAGCTTTCTTT,CASSVDTETRAFF
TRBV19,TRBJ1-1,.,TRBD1,TGTGCCAGTAGGGGACAGGGGGCCGGCACTGAAGCTTTCTTT,CASRGQGAGTEAFF